This TCR beta chain was observed in a study of T cell responses to AZD1222 COVID-19 vaccine. Data came from immunoSEQ multiplex PCR; TCRdb stores just in-frame clones and leaves some out. Of 110,000 to 150,000 clones in the sample, 88% were seen once. CDR1 is MDHEN and CDR2 is SYDVKM in the germline V gene. The junction had 14 bases not matched to a gene; V was cut back by 3 bases and J by 6 bases. This CDR3 is built from 17 residues. V usage is TRBV28 and J usage is TRBJ2-3; 8 bases match TRBD2. This specimen consisted of peripheral blood, obtained 28 days after the second AZD1222 dose. This sequence was found in an adult who received the AZD1222 COVID-19 vaccine. Written as DNA, the CDR3 is TGTGCCAGCAGTTTTTCCATCGGACTAGCAGCTGCGGATACGCAGTATTTT. Translating gives CASSFSIGLAAADTQYF.